This TCR beta chain comes out of a study of blood T cell repertoires in COVID-19. Study background: Material from acute and convalescent COVID-19 was sourced from the United States, Italy and Spain.

Repertoires were generated with immunoSEQ multiplex PCR, while TCRdb's copy carries only in-frame clones and drops some. Found here are around 200,000 clones, 80% to 90% of them singletons; the top ten hold around 2%. Looked up from germline, CDR1 is SGHTA and CDR2 is FQGNSA. V was pared by 5 bases and J by 2 bases, with 6 bases of the junction left unmatched. This CDR3 has 15 residues. Assignments of participants to cohorts depended upon their own reported clinical history. The sequence was collected from a woman aged 40 to 50 with acute COVID-19. The chain recombines TRBV7-2 with TRBJ2-7, with 10 bases identical to TRBD2. The sample consisted of PBMCs or T cells enriched from blood (not recorded which). The CDR3 coding sequence is TGTGCCAGCAGCCCCAGCGGGGGGGCCGCCTACGAGCAGTACTTC. It is translated as CASSPSGGAAYEQYF.